This note documents a single T cell receptor (beta chain) sequence. What it binds is unknown. Sequenced by immunoSEQ multiplex PCR; TCRdb stores in-frame clones only, minus some. The sample yields 150,000 to 180,000 clones, about 87% seen once. These data are taken from a study of T cell responses to AZD1222 COVID-19 vaccine. Study outcomes and limitations: CD4 TCRs associated with vaccination spanned spike, dominating at 160-218 and 743-854. Baseline seropositivity occurred in only six AZD1222 recipients. The sample set comprised mostly white British donors with more females, and clonal diversity was possibly underestimated.

V dropped 3 bases and J dropped 0 bases, with 9 bases sitting between them. Looked up from germline, CDR1 is LNHDA and CDR2 is SQIVND (reference sequence). The CDR3 is made up of 14 amino acids. Sequenced material: peripheral blood, taken 28 days after the second AZD1222 dose. This chain links TRBV19 with TRBJ2-7, with unresolved D. The TCR was taken from an adult who received the AZD1222 COVID-19 vaccine. The CDR3 bases are TGTGCCAGTAGTATGATGGATAGCTCCTACGAGCAGTACTTC. Protein: CASSMMDSSYEQYF.